The 10 T cell receptor beta chains listed next were all sequenced from one sample in a study of blood T cell repertoires in COVID-19. TCRdb's copy holds only in-frame clones and misses some; the assay was immunoSEQ multiplex PCR. The sample includes roughly 150,000 clones, approximately 80% of them seen just once. Specimen: PBMCs or T cells enriched from blood (not recorded which). These receptors all stem from a young woman who had been exposed to COVID-19.

This sequence joins TRBV15 and TRBJ2-7, with D perhaps matching TRBD2 (6 bases). From germline, CDR1 is LNHNV and CDR2 YYDKDF (reference sequence). Between the trimmed V and J ends, which lost 0 bases and 0 bases, there was a span of 15 bases. This CDR3 spans 17 amino acids. The DNA for the CDR3 is TGTGCCACCAGCAGAGAAAGGGACTCATCGAGCTCCTACGAGCAGTACTTC. As protein: CATSRERDSSSSYEQYF.

J is TRBJ1-5 and V is TRBV28; 9 nucleotides align to TRBD1. The germline V gene has CDR1 MDHEN and CDR2 SYDVKM. The CDR3 has 18 amino acids. The V gene end was trimmed by 2 bases and the J gene end by 2 bases; junction bases not matched to a gene: 10. CDR3 sequence: CASSLRPLGTGRNQPQHF. The CDR3 DNA sequence: TGTGCCAGCAGTTTAAGACCTCTAGGGACAGGGCGCAATCAGCCCCAGCATTTT. The variable domain in full, completed from reference TRBV28 and TRBJ1-5, reads DVKVTQSSRYLVKRTGEKVFLECVQDMDHENMFWYRQDPGLGLRLIYFSYDVKMKEKGDIPEGYSVSREKKERFSLILESASTNQTSMYLCASSLRPLGTGRNQPQHFGDGTRLSIL.

In DNA form, the CDR3 reads TGTGCCAGCAGCAGACGGACTAGCTCCTACGAGCAGTACTTC. Amino acids: CASSRRTSSYEQYF. The rearrangement joins TRBV11-2 to TRBJ2-7; 7 bases are a match to TRBD2. Per the germline V gene, CDR1 is SGHAT and CDR2 is FQNNGV. With V trimmed by 5 bases and J by 0 bases, 4 bases remained unmatched. CDR3 length: 14 residues.

This sequence joins TRBV7-2 and TRBJ1-2, with D hard to call. Germline assignment: CDR1 SGHTA and CDR2 FQGNSA. With 5 bases removed from V and 2 bases from J, the gap between germline ends came to 21 bases. The CDR3 length is 17 residues. The CDR3 region is CASSKEAAVRRNYGYTF. For the CDR3, the DNA is TGTGCCAGCAGCAAAGAGGCGGCCGTGCGGAGGAACTATGGCTACACCTTC.

In DNA form, the CDR3 reads TGTGCCAGCAGTTACCGACAGGGAGCAGGTTCACCCCTCCACTTT. Translated: CASSYRQGAGSPLHF. This chain uses TRBV6-5 with TRBJ1-6; 7 nucleotides align to TRBD1. CDR3 length: 15 amino acids. Germline V CDR1 and CDR2: MNHEY, SVGAGI. J lost 9 bases, V lost 2 bases, and 7 bases had no gene match.

The gene calls are TRBV14 and TRBJ2-3; weak D call: TRBD2 (6 bases). CDR3 length equals 18 residues. Looked up from germline, CDR1 is SGHDN and CDR2 is FVKESK. V dropped 4 bases and J dropped 0 bases, with 20 bases sitting between them. The CDR3: CASSPLSGAGTSTDTQYF. Written as DNA, the CDR3 is TGTGCCAGCAGCCCCCTCTCGGGAGCGGGCACTAGCACAGATACGCAGTATTTT.

The CDR3 sequence: CASSFRNAGVTDTQYF. DNA of the CDR3: TGTGCCAGCAGTTTCCGTAACGCCGGTGTTACAGATACGCAGTATTTT. The chain has TRBV28 and TRBJ2-3; D not certain. Trimming removed 3 bases at V and 3 bases at J, with 16 bases between. This CDR3 comprises 16 residues. Germline CDR1 and CDR2: MDHEN and SYDVKM.

The V gene is TRBV4-1, the J gene TRBJ2-5; maybe TRBD1 (5 bases). CDR1 is MGHRA, CDR2 YSYEKL, per germline. The length of the CDR3 is 17 residues. V lost 1 base and J 4 bases, leaving 19 bases between the germline ends. The CDR3 here is CASSQGTKDQIGETQYF. The DNA of the CDR3 is TGCGCCAGCAGCCAAGGGACAAAGGACCAAATCGGAGAGACCCAGTACTTC.

The chain employs TRBV7-9 and TRBJ2-7; 10 nucleotides match TRBD2. This CDR3 has 18 amino acids. After removal of 4 bases from V and 0 bases from J, the junction contained 12 bases not matched to a gene. From germline, CDR1 is SEHNR and CDR2 FQNEAQ (reference sequence). CDR3 DNA sequence: TGTGCCAGCAGCTCGGATCTGACGACTAGCGGGCTCTCCTACGAGCAGTACTTC. It encodes CASSSDLTTSGLSYEQYF.

The CDR3 region is CASSHGTGREQYF. CDR3 DNA sequence: TGCGCCAGCAGCCACGGGACAGGCCGGGAGCAGTACTTC. The V and J genes are TRBV4-1 and TRBJ2-7, with 8 bases that match TRBD1. V was clipped by 3 bases and J by 7 bases; unmatched bases: 5. From germline, CDR1 is MGHRA and CDR2 YSYEKL. The CDR3 is 13 residues long.